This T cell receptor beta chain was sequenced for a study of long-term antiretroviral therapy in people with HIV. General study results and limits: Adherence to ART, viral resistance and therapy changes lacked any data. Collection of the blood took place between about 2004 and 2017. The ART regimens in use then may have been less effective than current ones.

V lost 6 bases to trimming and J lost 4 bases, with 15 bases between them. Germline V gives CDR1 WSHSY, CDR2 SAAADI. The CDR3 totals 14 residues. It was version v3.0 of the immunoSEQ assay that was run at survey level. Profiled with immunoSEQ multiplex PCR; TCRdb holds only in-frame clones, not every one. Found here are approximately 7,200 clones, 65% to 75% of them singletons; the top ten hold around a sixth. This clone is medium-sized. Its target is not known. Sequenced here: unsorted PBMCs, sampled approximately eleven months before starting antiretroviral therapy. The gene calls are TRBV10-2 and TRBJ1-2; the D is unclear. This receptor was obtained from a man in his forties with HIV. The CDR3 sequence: CASSDPGDSYGYTF. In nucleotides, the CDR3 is TGCGCCAGCAGCGATCCTGGGGATAGCTATGGCTACACCTTC.